The 16 T cell receptor beta chains listed next were all sequenced from one sample in a study of T cell responses to AZD1222 COVID-19 vaccine. TCRdb keeps only in-frame clones here, not all; method: immunoSEQ multiplex PCR. The repertoire holds roughly 170,000 clones, with roughly 92% as singletons. Sequenced here: peripheral blood, sampled 28 days after the second AZD1222 dose. Receptors were obtained from an adult who received the AZD1222 COVID-19 vaccine.

This clone was picked up a small number of times. The gene calls are TRBV5-1 and TRBJ1-1, with unresolved D. With 1 base removed from V and 1 base from J, the gap between germline ends came to 5 bases. CDR3 length: 13 residues. Per the germline V gene, CDR1 is SGHRS and CDR2 is YFSETQ. Written as DNA, the CDR3 is TGCGCCAGCAGCTTGTCGGCGAACACTGAAGCTTTCTTT. It specifies CASSLSANTEAFF.

The chain has TRBV14 and TRBJ2-3; no definite D call. Germline V gene sequence: CDR1 SGHDN, CDR2 FVKESK. Trimming took 1 base from V and 9 from J, leaving 20 bases between them. There are 16 residues in the CDR3. Here the CDR3 DNA reads TGTGCCAGCAGCCAAGTAACCCCGGGTAGGCCCCCCACGCAGTATTTT. Its protein product is CASSQVTPGRPPTQYF.

The V gene is TRBV13, the J gene TRBJ1-1; D is undetermined. The CDR3 is made up of 12 amino acids. Germline-derived CDR1 and CDR2 are PRHDT and FYEKMQ (reference sequence). Trimming left V 1 base short and J 4 bases short, with 4 bases between. The CDR3 protein is CASSLVVTEAFF. For the CDR3, the DNA is TGTGCCAGCAGCTTAGTGGTCACTGAAGCTTTCTTT.

CDR3 DNA sequence: TGCGCCAGCAGCTTGGATGGGCTTAATTCACCCCTCCACTTT. This encodes CASSLDGLNSPLHF. The chain combines TRBV5-1 with TRBJ1-6, with no clear D. The germline V gene has CDR1 SGHRS and CDR2 YFSETQ. V was clipped by 0 bases and J by 6 bases, with 7 bases between them. This CDR3 spans 14 amino acids.

The chain links TRBV13 to TRBJ2-3, with unresolved D. The CDR3 contains 12 residues. The V end was cut by 5 bases, the J end by 0 bases, with 3 bases between. Per germline, CDR1 PRHDT and CDR2 FYEKMQ (reference sequence). In nucleotides, the CDR3 is TGTGCCAGCAGCCTAAGCACAGATACGCAGTATTTT. This sequence encodes CASSLSTDTQYF.

V and J are TRBV5-6 and TRBJ2-3, with D hard to call. Trimming removed 4 bases from V and 2 bases from J, with 11 bases in between. CDR3 length equals 14 residues. Germline V gene data show CDR1 as SGHDT and CDR2 as YYEEEE. As DNA, the CDR3 is TGTGCCAGCAGCCCCCGGGCCCACACAGATACGCAGTATTTT. This gives the protein CASSPRAHTDTQYF.

This chain joins TRBV27 and TRBJ2-2, with D perhaps matching TRBD1 or TRBD2 (5 bases each). Germline values: CDR1 MNHEY, CDR2 SMNVEV (reference sequence). Trimming cost V 0 bases and J 0 bases, with 11 bases left between them. The CDR3 has 17 residues. CDR3: CASSLSSGLANTGELFF. CDR3 in DNA: TGTGCCAGCAGTTTATCCTCGGGGCTTGCGAACACCGGGGAGCTGTTTTTT.

The chain couples TRBV28 to TRBJ1-1; D call uncertain. Germline CDR1 reads MDHEN; CDR2 reads SYDVKM. Trimming removed 8 bases from V and 4 bases from J, with 11 bases in between. The length of the CDR3 is 12 residues. CDR3 sequence (DNA): TGTGCCAGCCGGCTGGGTGGCACTGAAGCTTTCTTT. Amino acids: CASRLGGTEAFF. The complete variable domain, with remaining parts taken from reference TRBV28 and TRBJ1-1, reads DVKVTQSSRYLVKRTGEKVFLECVQDMDHENMFWYRQDPGLGLRLIYFSYDVKMKEKGDIPEGYSVSREKKERFSLILESASTNQTSMYLCASRLGGTEAFFGQGTRLTVV.

The chain employs TRBV12-5 and TRBJ2-1; D is unresolved. The germline V gene encodes CDR1 LGHNT and CDR2 FRNRAP. Trimming removed 5 bases at V and 4 bases at J, with 15 bases between. There are 15 residues in the CDR3. The CDR3 bases are TGTGCTAGTGGTGCAACTTCTATACGGTACAATGAGCAGTTCTTC. Encoded protein: CASGATSIRYNEQFF.

This clone came up once. This sequence joins TRBV5-1 and TRBJ1-3; 8 bases fit TRBD1. V trimming: 1 base; J trimming: 6 bases; junction bases outside the gene matches: 12. Germline V gene sequence: CDR1 SGHRS, CDR2 YFSETQ. The CDR3 is 17 amino acids. CDR3 loop: CASSLTLTGAVENTIYF. CDR3 nucleotide sequence: TGCGCCAGCAGCTTGACCCTGACAGGGGCAGTTGAAAACACCATATATTTT.

The chain carries TRBV11-3 and TRBJ1-1; weak D call: TRBD1 (6 bases). V was clipped by 6 bases and J by 2 bases, with 19 bases between them. In germline, CDR1 is SGHNT, CDR2 YENEEA. The CDR3 spans 16 residues. As DNA, the CDR3 is TGTGCCAGCAGTCTAACAGGGTCATTGCTAAACACTGAAGCTTTCTTT. As protein: CASSLTGSLLNTEAFF.

The chain carries TRBV29-1 and TRBJ2-1; D tentatively reads TRBD1 or TRBD2 (5 bases each). Germline V CDR1 and CDR2: SQVTM, ANQGSEA. V was trimmed by 4 bases and J by 6 bases, leaving 16 bases between them. The CDR3 is 14 amino acids. CDR3 in DNA: TGCAGCGTTGGGGGGTTTGGGCAGTTCAATGAGCAGTTCTTC. Protein sequence: CSVGGFGQFNEQFF.

The chain employs TRBV21-1 and TRBJ2-7. TRBV21-1 is shown as a pseudogene. There are 15 residues in the CDR3. CDR3 sequence: CASPLRWPSSYEQYF. The DNA for the CDR3 is TGTGCCAGCCCCCTACGCTGGCCCAGCTCCTACGAGCAGTACTTC.

This rearrangement joins TRBV27 to TRBJ1-5; TRBD1 aligns across 8 bases. J gave up 6 bases and V 2 bases, and 3 bases lay outside the gene matches. The V gene's germline CDR1 is MNHEY and CDR2 SMNVEV (reference sequence). CDR3 size: 14 residues. The CDR3: CASSLGQGSQPQHF. Here the CDR3 DNA reads TGTGCCAGCAGTTTAGGACAGGGCAGTCAGCCCCAGCATTTT.

This chain joins TRBV5-1 and TRBJ1-2, with 12 bases matching TRBD1. The CDR3 contains 18 residues. Looked up from germline, CDR1 is SGHRS and CDR2 is YFSETQ. Trimming at V came to 3 bases and at J to 3 bases, leaving 12 bases not matched to a gene. The CDR3 protein is CASSSAPTGTGGDYGYTF. CDR3 DNA: TGCGCCAGCAGCTCCGCCCCAACCGGGACAGGGGGCGACTATGGCTACACCTTC.

The chain is built from TRBV4-3 and TRBJ1-6, with no clear D. The V end lost 0 bases, the J end lost 3 bases, and 6 bases lay between the germline ends. There are 15 residues in the CDR3. Germline-derived CDR1 and CDR2 are LGHNA and YSLEER. The CDR3 sequence is CASSQEGLYNSPLHF. The CDR3, as DNA: TGCGCCAGCAGCCAAGAAGGGCTCTATAATTCACCCCTCCACTTT.